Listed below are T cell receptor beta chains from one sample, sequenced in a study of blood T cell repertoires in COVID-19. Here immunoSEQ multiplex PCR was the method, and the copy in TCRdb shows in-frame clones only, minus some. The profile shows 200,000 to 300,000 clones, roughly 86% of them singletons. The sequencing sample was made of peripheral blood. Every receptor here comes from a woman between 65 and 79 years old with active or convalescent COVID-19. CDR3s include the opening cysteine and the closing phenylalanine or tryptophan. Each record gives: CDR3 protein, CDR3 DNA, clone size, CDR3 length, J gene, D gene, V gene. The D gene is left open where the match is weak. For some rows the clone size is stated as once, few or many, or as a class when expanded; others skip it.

CDR3aa: CASSSRDFSSEAFF
CDR3nt: TGTGCCAGCAGTTCTCGGGACTTTTCCTCTGAAGCTTTCTTT
abundance: NA
len: 14
j_gene: TRBJ1-1
d_gene: NA
v_gene: TRBV6-6

CDR3aa: CASSSDSGFPGNTIYF
CDR3nt: TGTGCCAGCAGCTCAGACAGTGGTTTTCCTGGAAACACCATATATTTT
abundance: NA
len: 16
j_gene: TRBJ1-3
d_gene: NA
v_gene: TRBV7-2

CDR3aa: CASSPLPGNTIYF
CDR3nt: TGTGCCAGCAGCCCACTACCTGGAAACACCATATATTTT
abundance: NA
len: 13
j_gene: TRBJ1-3
d_gene: NA
v_gene: TRBV11-2

CDR3aa: CASSPPGQKMFF
CDR3nt: TGTGCCAGCTCGCCGCCGGGACAAAAGATGTTTTTT
abundance: NA
len: 12
j_gene: TRBJ1-4
d_gene: NA
v_gene: TRBV18

CDR3aa: CASSQGQGEAFF
CDR3nt: TGTGCCAGCTCACAAGGACAGGGAGAGGCTTTCTTT
abundance: once
len: 12
j_gene: TRBJ1-1
d_gene: TRBD1
v_gene: TRBV18

CDR3aa: CASSKVVQLAGELFF
CDR3nt: TGTGCCAGCAGCAAAGTTGTACAGCTTGCCGGGGAGCTGTTTTTT
abundance: few
len: 15
j_gene: TRBJ2-2
d_gene: NA
v_gene: TRBV21-1

CDR3aa: CASGLGDQPQHF
CDR3nt: TGTGCTAGTGGTTTGGGCGATCAGCCCCAGCATTTT
abundance: NA
len: 12
j_gene: TRBJ1-5
d_gene: NA
v_gene: TRBV12-5

CDR3aa: CASSHPRGGFGGELFF
CDR3nt: TGTGCCAGCAGCCACCCCCGGGGAGGGTTTGGCGGGGAGCTGTTTTTT
abundance: NA
len: 16
j_gene: TRBJ2-2
d_gene: TRBD2
v_gene: TRBV4-2

CDR3aa: CSVKGEQGSSETQYF
CDR3nt: TGCAGCGTCAAGGGTGAACAGGGTTCGAGCGAGACCCAGTACTTC
abundance: NA
len: 15
j_gene: TRBJ2-5
d_gene: NA
v_gene: TRBV29-1

CDR3aa: CSASSTGSSYNEQFF
CDR3nt: TGCAGTGCTAGTTCTACAGGGAGCTCCTACAATGAGCAGTTCTTC
abundance: NA
len: 15
j_gene: TRBJ2-1
d_gene: NA
v_gene: TRBV20-1

CDR3aa: CSVGTGRGYTF
CDR3nt: TGCAGCGTTGGGACAGGGCGCGGCTACACCTTC
abundance: NA
len: 11
j_gene: TRBJ1-2
d_gene: TRBD1
v_gene: TRBV29-1

CDR3aa: CASSFPGQGNTGELFF
CDR3nt: TGTGCCAGCAGCTTCCCGGGACAGGGAAACACCGGGGAGCTGTTTTTT
abundance: NA
len: 16
j_gene: TRBJ2-2
d_gene: TRBD1
v_gene: TRBV7-9

CDR3aa: CSASFGNEQFF
CDR3nt: TGCAGTGCTTCCTTCGGCAATGAGCAGTTCTTC
abundance: once
len: 11
j_gene: TRBJ2-1
d_gene: NA
v_gene: TRBV20-1

CDR3aa: CASSQDPPSGTRVTQYF
CDR3nt: TGCGCCAGCAGCCAAGATCCCCCTAGCGGGACTCGGGTGACCCAGTACTTC
abundance: NA
len: 17
j_gene: TRBJ2-5
d_gene: TRBD2
v_gene: TRBV4-1

CDR3aa: CASSWPGQGLHEQYF
CDR3nt: TGTGCCAGCAGTTGGCCGGGACAGGGGCTGCACGAGCAGTACTTC
abundance: NA
len: 15
j_gene: TRBJ2-7
d_gene: TRBD1
v_gene: TRBV6-6

CDR3aa: CASSQDLGGAPKNIQYF
CDR3nt: TGCGCCAGCAGCCAAGATTTGGGGGGGGCCCCCAAAAACATTCAGTACTTC
abundance: NA
len: 17
j_gene: TRBJ2-4
d_gene: NA
v_gene: TRBV4-3

CDR3aa: CASSLVAGGHYEQYF
CDR3nt: TGCGCCAGCAGCTTGGTGGCGGGGGGACACTACGAGCAGTACTTC
abundance: few
len: 15
j_gene: TRBJ2-7
d_gene: TRBD2
v_gene: TRBV5-1

CDR3aa: CASSVGQGSNQPQHF
CDR3nt: TGTGCCAGCAGCGTAGGACAGGGGAGCAATCAGCCCCAGCATTTT
abundance: NA
len: 15
j_gene: TRBJ1-5
d_gene: TRBD1
v_gene: TRBV9

CDR3aa: CASSLRTGPGAGYTF
CDR3nt: TGTGCCAGCAGCTTGAGGACAGGGCCTGGAGCTGGCTACACCTTC
abundance: many
len: 15
j_gene: TRBJ1-2
d_gene: TRBD1
v_gene: TRBV5-4

CDR3aa: CASTLGAATNEKLFF
CDR3nt: TGTGCCAGTACTTTGGGGGCAGCAACTAATGAAAAACTGTTTTTT
abundance: NA
len: 15
j_gene: TRBJ1-4
d_gene: NA
v_gene: TRBV19

CDR3aa: CASSLTSGVNTGELFF
CDR3nt: TGTGCCAGCAGCTTGACTAGCGGGGTGAACACCGGGGAGCTGTTTTTT
abundance: NA
len: 16
j_gene: TRBJ2-2
d_gene: TRBD2
v_gene: TRBV7-9

CDR3aa: CASSSTGQGNYGYTF
CDR3nt: TGTGCCAGCAGCTCGACTGGACAGGGGAACTATGGCTACACCTTC
abundance: few
len: 15
j_gene: TRBJ1-2
d_gene: TRBD1
v_gene: TRBV5-4

CDR3aa: CASRRGGYTGELFF
CDR3nt: TGTGCCAGCCGGCGGGGGGGGTACACCGGGGAGCTGTTTTTT
abundance: NA
len: 14
j_gene: TRBJ2-2
d_gene: TRBD2
v_gene: TRBV6-5

CDR3aa: CASSPDRGRGDTQYF
CDR3nt: TGTGCCAGCAGCCCAGACAGGGGGCGTGGAGATACGCAGTATTTT
abundance: NA
len: 15
j_gene: TRBJ2-3
d_gene: TRBD1
v_gene: TRBV7-2

CDR3aa: CASSLGQANQPQHF
CDR3nt: TGTGCCAGCAGCTTAGGACAGGCGAATCAGCCCCAGCATTTT
abundance: NA
len: 14
j_gene: TRBJ1-5
d_gene: NA
v_gene: TRBV11-2

CDR3aa: CASFRTDGNTIYF
CDR3nt: TGTGCCAGCTTCCGGACTGATGGAAACACCATATATTTT
abundance: NA
len: 13
j_gene: TRBJ1-3
d_gene: NA
v_gene: TRBV5-5

CDR3aa: CASSRQLTGELFF
CDR3nt: TGTGCCAGCAGCCGACAGCTCACCGGGGAGCTGTTTTTT
abundance: once
len: 13
j_gene: TRBJ2-2
d_gene: NA
v_gene: TRBV13

CDR3aa: CASSPTPSLGGGNQPQHF
CDR3nt: TGTGCCAGCAGTCCGACGCCCAGCCTAGGGGGGGGCAATCAGCCCCAGCATTTT
abundance: once
len: 18
j_gene: TRBJ1-5
d_gene: NA
v_gene: TRBV2

CDR3aa: CASSLRPQGAFGMGGYTF
CDR3nt: TGTGCCAGCAGCTTAAGACCGCAGGGGGCATTTGGTATGGGTGGCTACACCTTC
abundance: few
len: 18
j_gene: TRBJ1-2
d_gene: TRBD1
v_gene: TRBV7-8

CDR3aa: CASSLRGGLVDTQYF
CDR3nt: TGTGCCAGCAGCTTGCGGGGGGGCCTTGTTGATACGCAGTATTTT
abundance: NA
len: 15
j_gene: TRBJ2-3
d_gene: TRBD2
v_gene: TRBV11-3

CDR3aa: CASSPTGTRNQPQHF
CDR3nt: TGTGCCAGCAGCCCTACAGGGACACGCAATCAGCCCCAGCATTTT
abundance: NA
len: 15
j_gene: TRBJ1-5
d_gene: NA
v_gene: TRBV6-2/TRBV6-3

CDR3aa: CASKKGKAGYTF
CDR3nt: TGTGCCAGTAAAAAGGGGAAAGCTGGCTACACCTTC
abundance: NA
len: 12
j_gene: TRBJ1-2
d_gene: NA
v_gene: TRBV19

CDR3aa: CAISRITGVRGIDTQYF
CDR3nt: TGTGCCATCAGTAGGATTACAGGGGTAAGGGGCATAGATACGCAGTATTTT
abundance: once
len: 17
j_gene: TRBJ2-3
d_gene: TRBD1
v_gene: TRBV10-3

CDR3aa: CASSRIHRTGEETQYF
CDR3nt: TGTGCCAGCAGCCGAATTCACAGGACAGGGGAAGAGACCCAGTACTTC
abundance: once
len: 16
j_gene: TRBJ2-5
d_gene: TRBD1
v_gene: TRBV6-2/TRBV6-3

CDR3aa: CASTLSGTGGKTEAFF
CDR3nt: TGTGCCAGCACTCTCTCGGGGACAGGGGGAAAGACTGAAGCTTTCTTT
abundance: NA
len: 16
j_gene: TRBJ1-1
d_gene: TRBD1
v_gene: TRBV7-2

CDR3aa: CAISEGRVHTEAFF
CDR3nt: TGTGCCATCAGTGAGGGGCGCGTACACACTGAAGCTTTCTTT
abundance: NA
len: 14
j_gene: TRBJ1-1
d_gene: NA
v_gene: TRBV10-3

CDR3aa: CAVSGEPSYEQYF
CDR3nt: TGTGCCGTCTCAGGGGAGCCCTCCTACGAGCAGTACTTC
abundance: NA
len: 13
j_gene: TRBJ2-7
d_gene: NA
v_gene: TRBV25-1

CDR3aa: CASSPGLEMAFYTF
CDR3nt: TGTGCCAGCTCACCCGGGTTAGAGATGGCCTTCTACACCTTC
abundance: NA
len: 14
j_gene: TRBJ1-2
d_gene: NA
v_gene: TRBV18

CDR3aa: CASSSWTGKALNTEAFF
CDR3nt: TGTGCCAGCAGTTCTTGGACAGGGAAGGCTTTGAACACTGAAGCTTTCTTT
abundance: NA
len: 17
j_gene: TRBJ1-1
d_gene: TRBD1
v_gene: TRBV27

CDR3aa: CASSPYLQNGGIPQHF
CDR3nt: TGTGCCAGCTCACCATATTTACAGAACGGGGGGATACCCCAGCATTTT
abundance: NA
len: 16
j_gene: TRBJ1-5
d_gene: NA
v_gene: TRBV18

CDR3aa: CATSDSRQGNTGELFF
CDR3nt: TGTGCCACCAGTGATAGTAGGCAGGGTAACACCGGGGAGCTGTTTTTT
abundance: NA
len: 16
j_gene: TRBJ2-2
d_gene: NA
v_gene: TRBV24-1

CDR3aa: CASSDTGSLNYGYTF
CDR3nt: TGTGCCAGCAGTGACACCGGGTCCCTTAACTATGGCTACACCTTC
abundance: NA
len: 15
j_gene: TRBJ1-2
d_gene: NA
v_gene: TRBV6-1

CDR3aa: CASRAPGELFF
CDR3nt: TGTGCCAGCAGGGCCCCCGGGGAGCTGTTTTTT
abundance: NA
len: 11
j_gene: TRBJ2-2
d_gene: NA
v_gene: TRBV2

CDR3aa: CASSQDGGSAKQPQHF
CDR3nt: TGTGCCAGCAGCCAAGATGGGGGGTCCGCGAAGCAGCCCCAGCATTTT
abundance: NA
len: 16
j_gene: TRBJ1-5
d_gene: NA
v_gene: TRBV4-2